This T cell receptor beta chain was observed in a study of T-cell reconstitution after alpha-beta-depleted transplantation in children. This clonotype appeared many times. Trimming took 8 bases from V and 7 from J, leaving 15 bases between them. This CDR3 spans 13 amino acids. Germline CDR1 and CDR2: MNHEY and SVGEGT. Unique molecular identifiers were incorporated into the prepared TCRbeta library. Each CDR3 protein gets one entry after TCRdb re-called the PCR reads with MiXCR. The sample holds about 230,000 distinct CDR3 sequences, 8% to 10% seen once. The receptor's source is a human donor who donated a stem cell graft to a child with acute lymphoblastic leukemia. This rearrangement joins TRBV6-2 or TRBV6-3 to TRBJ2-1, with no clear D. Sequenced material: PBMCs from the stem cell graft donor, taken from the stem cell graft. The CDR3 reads CASSGPTWNEQFF. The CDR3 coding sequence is TGTGCCAGCTCCGGGCCGACATGGAATGAGCAGTTCTTC.